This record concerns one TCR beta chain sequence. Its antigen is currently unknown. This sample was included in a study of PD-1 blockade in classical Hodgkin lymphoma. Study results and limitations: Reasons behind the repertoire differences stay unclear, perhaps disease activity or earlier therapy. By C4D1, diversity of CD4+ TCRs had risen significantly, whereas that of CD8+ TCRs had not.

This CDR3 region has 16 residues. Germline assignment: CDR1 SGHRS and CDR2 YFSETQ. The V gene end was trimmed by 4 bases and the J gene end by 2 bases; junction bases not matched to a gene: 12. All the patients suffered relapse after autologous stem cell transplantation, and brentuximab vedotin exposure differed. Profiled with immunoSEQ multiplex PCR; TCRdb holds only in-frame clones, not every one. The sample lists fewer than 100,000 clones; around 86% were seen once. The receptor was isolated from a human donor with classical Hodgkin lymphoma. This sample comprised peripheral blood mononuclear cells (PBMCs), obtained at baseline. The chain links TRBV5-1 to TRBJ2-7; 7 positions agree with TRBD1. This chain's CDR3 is CASSAPPGQQTYEQYF. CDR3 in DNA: TGCGCCAGCAGCGCACCACCGGGACAGCAAACCTACGAGCAGTACTTC.